These 13 T cell receptor beta chains came from one sample sequenced in a study of metastatic and nonmetastatic thyroid tumors. Thyroid surgery was preceded by no treatment in any patient. TCRdb called clones again from the PCR reads with MiXCR. Found here are around 18,000 clones, roughly 13% of them singletons; the top ten hold approximately 30%. Sample: blood. The receptor set was obtained from a female donor with papillary thyroid cancer or a benign thyroid nodule (not recorded which). Some clones in this sample may be carry-over from other donors' samples.

The genes are TRBV2 and TRBJ1-6, with 9 positions matching TRBD1. The CDR3 is 16 residues long. V lost 2 bases, J lost 7 bases, and 6 bases stayed unmatched. The germline CDR1 and CDR2 sequences are SNHLY and FYNNEI. The CDR3 region is CASSEILTGGNSPLHF. CDR3 DNA sequence: TGTGCCAGCAGTGAAATTTTAACAGGGGGCAATTCACCCCTCCACTTT.

V gene TRBV7-8 combines with J gene TRBJ2-7, with D perhaps TRBD1 (6 bases). The germline CDR1 and CDR2 sequences are SGHVS and FQNEAQ. The CDR3 is made up of 15 amino acids. V lost 0 bases to trimming and J lost 13 bases, with 22 bases between them. CDR3 amino acids: CASSLAPGHDKRKYF. CDR3 DNA sequence: TGTGCCAGCAGCTTAGCTCCGGGACACGACAAAAGAAAATACTTC.

This clone was observed at least ten times. This chain joins TRBV7-8 and TRBJ2-3; D gene uncertain. This CDR3 is built from 12 residues. Germline V gene data show CDR1 as SGHVS and CDR2 as FQNEAQ. Trimming stripped 5 bases from V and 4 bases from J, with 7 bases between. This CDR3 reads CASSPIPDTQYF. The CDR3 DNA follows: TGTGCCAGCAGCCCGATTCCAGATACGCAGTATTTT.

In this sample, this clone is medium-sized. This chain links TRBV5-1 with TRBJ2-2, with unresolved D. CDR1 SGHRS and CDR2 YFSETQ come from the germline V gene. V was pared by 0 bases and J by 4 bases, with 19 bases between. The CDR3 has 18 amino acids. In DNA form, the CDR3 reads TGCGCCAGCAGCTTGGATCGGTTCCCTGACGGAGCCACCGGGGAGCTGTTTTTT. Translation: CASSLDRFPDGATGELFF. The full variable domain, with the rest looked up from reference TRBV5-1 and TRBJ2-2, is KAGVTQTPRYLIKTRGQQVTLSCSPISGHRSVSWYQQTPGQGLQFLFEYFSETQRNKGNFPGRFSGRQFSNSRSEMNVSTLELGDSALYLCASSLDRFPDGATGELFFGEGSRLTVL.

This clone came up many times. The rearrangement links TRBV19 to TRBJ2-5; D perhaps matches TRBD2 (6 bases). Per germline, CDR1 LNHDA and CDR2 SQIVND (reference sequence). This CDR3 has 15 residues. The germline V and J ends were trimmed by 3 bases and 0 bases, with 11 bases remaining between them. CDR3 sequence: CASSIWRGHQETQYF. Written as DNA, the CDR3 is TGTGCCAGTAGTATTTGGCGGGGACACCAAGAGACCCAGTACTTC.

This clone was counted ten times or more. This sequence joins TRBV4-1 and TRBJ1-5; 9 bases align to TRBD1. This CDR3 is built from 16 residues. With V trimmed by 1 base and J by 5 bases, 6 bases remained unmatched. Germline loops: CDR1 MGHRA, CDR2 YSYEKL. CDR3 in amino acids: CASSQASGTGYQPQHF. CDR3 sequence (DNA): TGCGCCAGCAGCCAAGCATCGGGGACAGGGTATCAGCCCCAGCATTTT.

This clone occurred many times. The chain combines TRBV19 with TRBJ2-5; 7 nucleotides agree with TRBD2. The CDR3 contains 15 residues. Germline-derived CDR1 and CDR2 are LNHDA and SQIVND (reference sequence). After removal of 5 bases from V and 5 bases from J, the junction contained 11 bases not matched to a gene. CDR3 nucleotide sequence: TGTGCCAGTAGTCCCAAAGCGGGGCTGGGTGAGACCCAGTACTTC. This encodes CASSPKAGLGETQYF.

This clone was found many times. The chain employs TRBV12-3 or TRBV12-4 and TRBJ1-6; a possible D gene is TRBD1 (5 bases). Trimming shortened V by 8 bases and J by 9 bases, and 29 bases separated the two germline ends. This CDR3 region has 18 residues. Here the CDR3 DNA reads TGTGCCAGCTTCGGGGGGGAAGTTTGGACCCCCGGGCGTTCACCCCTCCACTTT. Translated: CASFGGEVWTPGRSPLHF.

This sequence joins TRBV6-1 and TRBJ2-7; 9 nucleotides line up with TRBD1. The ends lost 3 bases at V and 5 bases at J; junction bases unmatched: 5. The CDR3 sequence is 14 residues long. Germline loops: CDR1 MNHNS, CDR2 SASEGT. The CDR3 sequence: CASSDGTGSDEQYF. In DNA form, the CDR3 reads TGTGCCAGCAGTGATGGGACAGGGTCGGACGAGCAGTACTTC.

Sample share makes this clone medium-sized. The V gene is TRBV5-1, the J gene TRBJ1-5, with D uncertain. The V gene lost 1 base and the J gene lost 1 base, with 12 bases spanning the gap. Germline V CDR1 and CDR2: SGHRS, YFSETQ. The CDR3 loop spans 16 amino acids. Written as DNA, the CDR3 is TGCGCCAGCAGCTTGTTCCCCTCCGAGAGCAATCAGCCCCAGCATTTT. This translates into CASSLFPSESNQPQHF.

The genes are TRBV6-1 and TRBJ2-3; 7 positions agree with TRBD1. Germline V lookup: CDR1 MNHNS, CDR2 SASEGT. The CDR3 has 12 residues. J was trimmed by 2 bases and V by 11 bases; bases with no gene match: 4. The CDR3 coding sequence is TGTGCCGCGGACAGGTCCACAGATACGCAGTATTTT. Its protein is CAADRSTDTQYF.

This clone was recorded many times. V gene TRBV28 combines with J gene TRBJ1-5, with D unresolved. The CDR3 sequence is 15 residues long. The germline V gene encodes CDR1 MDHEN and CDR2 SYDVKM. Trimming cost V 10 bases and J 0 bases, with 16 bases left between them. CDR3 bases: TGTGCCACCAAGGGTGGAAGTTATAGCAATCAGCCCCAGCATTTT. It codes for CATKGGSYSNQPQHF.

There are many counts of this clone. The rearrangement links TRBV2 to TRBJ1-2, with D perhaps matching TRBD1 (5 bases). V gave up 5 bases and J gave up 4 bases, with 14 bases separating them. The CDR3 consists of 14 residues. Germline V gives CDR1 SNHLY, CDR2 FYNNEI. The CDR3 region is CASSPLTGTYGYTF. In DNA, the CDR3 is TGTGCCAGCAGTCCCCTAACAGGAACCTATGGCTACACCTTC. Looking up the rest from reference TRBV2 and TRBJ1-2 gives the full variable domain: EPEVTQTPSHQVTQMGQEVILRCVPISNHLYFYWYRQILGQKVEFLVSFYNNEISEKSEIFDDQFSVERPDGSNFTLKIRSTKLEDSAMYFCASSPLTGTYGYTFGSGTRLTVV.